This entry lists 19 T cell receptor beta chains sequenced from one sample in a study of siplizumab effects on memory and regulatory T cells. Some clones are missing from TCRdb's copy, which holds only in-frame ones; the method was immunoSEQ multiplex PCR. The sample has over 100,000 clones; about 93% are singletons. The sample was Tregs sorted from blood. The origin of the receptors is a human donor in good health.

The chain recombines TRBV30 with TRBJ1-5; D uncertain. V gave up 2 bases and J gave up 2 bases, with 16 bases separating them. The CDR3 consists of 16 residues. Germline assignment: CDR1 GTSNPN and CDR2 SVGIG (reference sequence). This CDR3 is CAWSSGPGVGNQPQHF. For the CDR3, the DNA is TGTGCCTGGAGTTCAGGACCAGGAGTCGGCAATCAGCCCCAGCATTTT.

The gene calls are TRBV7-9 and TRBJ2-7; D call uncertain. This CDR3 contains 15 residues. Trimming took off 5 bases at V and 6 bases at J, with 20 bases between the two ends. Germline V gene data show CDR1 as SEHNR and CDR2 as FQNEAQ (reference sequence). This chain's CDR3 is CASSRKVVGIPEQYF. The CDR3 region has the DNA TGTGCCAGCAGCCGTAAGGTCGTCGGAATTCCCGAGCAGTACTTC.

This chain connects TRBV19 to TRBJ2-6; D ambiguous. The length of the CDR3 is 14 residues. The V gene's germline CDR1 is LNHDA and CDR2 SQIVND (reference sequence). Deletions cut 6 bases from V and 0 bases from J, with 6 bases between. For the CDR3, the DNA is TGTGCCAGTAGGGAGCTCTCTGGGGCCAACGTCCTGACTTTC. It yields the protein CASRELSGANVLTF.

This clone was detected once. The V gene is TRBV5-6, the J gene TRBJ1-1; TRBD1 aligns across 7 bases. Losses at the gene ends were 4 bases for V and 1 base for J; bases not matched to a gene: 7. This CDR3 has 15 residues. Looked up from germline, CDR1 is SGHDT and CDR2 is YYEEEE. In nucleotides, the CDR3 is TGTGCCAGCAGCGTAGGGACAGACGCGAACACTGAAGCTTTCTTT. Translation: CASSVGTDANTEAFF.

The chain couples TRBV18 to TRBJ2-7; no definite D call. This CDR3 region has 13 residues. CDR1 KGHSH and CDR2 LQKENI come from the germline V gene. The V end was cut by 1 base, the J end by 3 bases, with 7 bases between. In nucleotides, the CDR3 is TGTGCCAGCTCACCACTGGCAGGCTACGAGCAGTACTTC. This codes for CASSPLAGYEQYF. The whole variable domain, remainder taken from reference TRBV18 and TRBJ2-7, is NAGVMQNPRHLVRRRGQEARLRCSPMKGHSHVYWYRQLPEEGLKFMVYLQKENIIDESGMPKERFSAEFPKEGPSILRIQQVVRGDSAAYFCASSPLAGYEQYFGPGTRLTVT.

The chain recombines TRBV5-6 with TRBJ2-3; a possible D gene is TRBD2 (6 bases). The V end lost 0 bases, the J end lost 3 bases, and 11 bases lay between the germline ends. Germline-derived CDR1 and CDR2 are SGHDT and YYEEEE. The CDR3 covers 15 residues. The CDR3 is CASSLAGVRTDTQYF. DNA of the CDR3: TGTGCCAGCAGCTTGGCGGGGGTGCGAACAGATACGCAGTATTTT.

The V gene is TRBV6-5, the J gene TRBJ2-6; D is unclear. V was clipped by 6 bases and J by 1 base, with 10 bases between them. CDR1 and CDR2 from the germline V gene are MNHEY and SVGAGI. This CDR3 region has 15 residues. CDR3: CASSKWASGANVLTF. In DNA form, the CDR3 reads TGTGCCAGCAGCAAATGGGCTTCTGGGGCCAACGTCCTGACTTTC.

The genes are TRBV10-3 and TRBJ1-1; no clear D gene. The V and J ends lost 6 bases and 1 base respectively, with 9 bases between them. Germline V gene data show CDR1 as ENHRY and CDR2 as SYGVKD. The CDR3 runs 13 residues. The CDR3 spells CAIRGPTNTEAFF. The CDR3 bases are TGTGCCATCAGAGGACCGACGAACACTGAAGCTTTCTTT.

The J gene is TRBJ2-3, the V gene TRBV19; TRBD2 is a possible D gene (5 bases). Germline V lookup: CDR1 LNHDA, CDR2 SQIVND (reference sequence). Trimming removed 3 bases from V and 1 base from J, with 29 bases in between. The CDR3 totals 21 residues. CDR3 region: CASSISSLSSVRHGGTDTQYF. Written as DNA, the CDR3 is TGTGCCAGTAGTATCTCTAGCCTGAGTTCGGTGCGCCACGGAGGCACAGATACGCAGTATTTT.

The chain is built from TRBV7-9 and TRBJ1-6; D may be TRBD1 (5 bases). The CDR3 totals 15 residues. V was cut by 5 bases and J by 9 bases, with 17 bases left in between. Germline V gene lookup returns CDR1 SEHNR and CDR2 FQNEAQ (reference sequence). CDR3 DNA: TGTGCCAGCAGCCCCCCGGGGCAACGGGGTTCACCCCTCCACTTT. It yields the protein CASSPPGQRGSPLHF.

The rearrangement links TRBV11-2 to TRBJ2-1; 12 nucleotides agree with TRBD2. The junction had 8 bases not matched to a gene; V was cut back by 5 bases and J by 6 bases. This CDR3 contains 16 residues. The germline CDR1 and CDR2 sequences are SGHAT and FQNNGV. The CDR3 DNA follows: TGTGCCAGCAGCCCGACTAGCGGGGGCACGGCCAATGAGCAGTTCTTC. Residues: CASSPTSGGTANEQFF.

The J gene is TRBJ1-1, the V gene TRBV7-3, with a tentative D call TRBD1 (5 bases). Germline-derived CDR1 and CDR2 are SGHTA and FQGTGA. The germline V and J ends were trimmed by 5 bases and 1 base, with 8 bases remaining between them. The CDR3 is made up of 13 amino acids. CDR3 protein: CASSPGRNTEAFF. The CDR3 DNA sequence: TGTGCCAGCAGCCCAGGGCGGAACACTGAAGCTTTCTTT. Using reference TRBV7-3 and TRBJ1-1 for the parts outside the CDR3, the full variable domain is GAGVSQTPSNKVTEKGKYVELRCDPISGHTALYWYRQSLGQGPEFLIYFQGTGAADDSGLPNDRFFAVRPEGSVSTLKIQRTERGDSAVYLCASSPGRNTEAFFGQGTRLTVV.

The chain employs TRBV20-1 and TRBJ1-2; D ambiguous. Trimming stripped 1 base from V and 8 bases from J, with 8 bases between. Germline V CDR1 and CDR2: DFQATT, SNEGSKA (reference sequence). The CDR3 runs 11 residues. The CDR3 nucleotides are TGCAGTGCTAGAGGGGGTTGGGGCTACACCTTC. Translated: CSARGGWGYTF.

The count of this clone is one. Written as DNA, the CDR3 is TGTGCCAGCAGCAGACAGGGGCTCTCTGAAGCTTTCTTT. This gives the protein CASSRQGLSEAFF. The V and J genes are TRBV9 and TRBJ1-1, with 8 bases aligning to TRBD1. V shed 4 bases, J shed 6 bases, and the junction held 5 bases outside the gene matches. CDR3 size: 13 residues. The germline V gene has CDR1 SGDLS and CDR2 YYNGEE. The full variable domain, completed using reference TRBV9 and TRBJ1-1, is DSGVTQTPKHLITATGQRVTLRCSPRSGDLSVYWYQQSLDQGLQFLIQYYNGEERAKGNILERFSAQQFPDLHSELNLSSLELGDSALYFCASSRQGLSEAFFGQGTRLTVV.

The genes are TRBV5-6 and TRBJ2-5; 7 bases agree with TRBD2. V shed 4 bases and J 2 bases; nucleotides not matched to a gene: 8. The CDR3 covers 15 residues. Germline V gives CDR1 SGHDT, CDR2 YYEEEE. DNA of the CDR3: TGTGCCAGCAGCAACCCATCTAGCGGACAAGAGACCCAGTACTTC. It yields the protein CASSNPSSGQETQYF.

The genes are TRBV5-1 and TRBJ2-7; D unresolved. This CDR3 spans 12 amino acids. Trimming left V 4 bases short and J 4 bases short, with 9 bases between. Germline loops: CDR1 SGHRS, CDR2 YFSETQ. CDR3 loop: CASSDLGYEQYF. In nucleotides, the CDR3 is TGCGCCAGCAGCGATCTAGGTTACGAGCAGTACTTC.

The chain has TRBV16 and TRBJ1-6, with D possibly being TRBD1 (5 bases). Trimming removed 4 bases at V and 5 bases at J, with 12 bases between. Looked up from germline, CDR1 is KGHSY and CDR2 is FQNENV. This CDR3 has 15 amino acids. The CDR3 DNA reads as TGTGCCAGCAGCCTACTTGGGGCTCATAATTCACCCCTCCACTTT. Translated: CASSLLGAHNSPLHF.

J is TRBJ1-2 and V is TRBV27; 9 bases align to TRBD1. In germline, CDR1 is MNHEY, CDR2 SMNVEV (reference sequence). V was clipped by 1 base and J by 4 bases; unmatched bases: 7. There are 16 residues in the CDR3. In DNA, the CDR3 is TGTGCCAGCAGTTTATACGGGGACAGGGTAACCTATGGCTACACCTTC. It specifies CASSLYGDRVTYGYTF.

The CDR3 region has the DNA TGTGCCAGCAGCGTAGAGCCGGGGAACACTGAAGCTTTCTTT. Translation: CASSVEPGNTEAFF. V is TRBV9 and J is TRBJ1-1, with no clear D. V shed 0 bases and J shed 1 base, with 7 bases lying between them. The V gene's germline CDR1 is SGDLS and CDR2 YYNGEE. The CDR3 has 14 residues.